This T cell receptor (beta chain) was identified during a study of cytomegalovirus exposure and HLA in healthy donors. In the case of this clone: Its antigen is not known.

Broader study findings: Across all donors, roughly uniform sequencing depth was an assumption of the presence/absence analyses. In a later analysis, a missense DCLRE1C variant was linked to TCR beta V- and J-gene trimming. Associated with cytomegalovirus, according to the listing, were some 150 TCR beta chains. About 87% or about 30% of the time was how often most TCR beta V segments were productive, according to an earlier analysis.

Primers: 60 Vbeta forward and 13 Jbeta reverse. The method was immunoSEQ multiplex PCR; TCRdb's version includes in-frame clones alone and lacks a portion of them. This table has tens of thousands of clones, roughly 65% appearing once. Germline-derived CDR1 and CDR2 are MNHNS and SASEGT. J was trimmed by 1 base and V by 3 bases; bases with no gene match: 12. CDR3 length equals 17 residues. This sequence joins TRBV6-1 and TRBJ2-7; 7 nucleotides line up with TRBD1. The sample was PBMCs. The TCR originated in a male donor in good health and CMV-seropositive. The DNA for the CDR3 is TGTGCCAGCAGTGACGCGCTCCAGGGGGATCAGTCCTACGAGCAGTACTTC. It is translated as CASSDALQGDQSYEQYF.